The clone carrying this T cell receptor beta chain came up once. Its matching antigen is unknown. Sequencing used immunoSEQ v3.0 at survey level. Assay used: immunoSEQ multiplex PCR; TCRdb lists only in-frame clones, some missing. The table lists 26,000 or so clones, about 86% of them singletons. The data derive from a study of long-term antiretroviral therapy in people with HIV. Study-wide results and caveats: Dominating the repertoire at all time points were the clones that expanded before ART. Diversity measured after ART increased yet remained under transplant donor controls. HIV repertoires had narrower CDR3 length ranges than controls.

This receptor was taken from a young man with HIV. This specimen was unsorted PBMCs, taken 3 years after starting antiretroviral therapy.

The CDR3 region has the DNA TGTGCCAGCAGCGGGGGGAGGGCGGGGCTGAGCTCCTACAATGAGCAGTTCTTC. Translating gives CASSGGRAGLSSYNEQFF. The rearrangement joins TRBV7-9 to TRBJ2-1; 7 positions agree with TRBD2. There are 18 residues in the CDR3. With 5 bases clipped from V and 0 bases from J, the junction kept 13 bases outside the gene matches. Germline-derived CDR1 and CDR2 are SEHNR and FQNEAQ (reference sequence).